Listed here are 5 T cell receptor beta chains from one sample, sequenced in a study of shared clonotypes between healthy human individuals. Generated by immunoSEQ multiplex PCR, the TCRdb table keeps only in-frame clones and is missing some. This sample has about 1.5 million clones, with 98% found just once. Material for sequencing was naive CD4+ T cells sorted from blood. The subset: CD45RA+ positively selected. The receptors shown here come from a man aged 25-40 years in good health.

The chain employs TRBV28 and TRBJ2-7; D might be TRBD1 or TRBD2, each matching 8 bases. The germline V and J ends were trimmed by 5 bases and 3 bases, with 20 bases remaining between them. The CDR3 contains 16 residues. Germline CDR1 reads MDHEN; CDR2 reads SYDVKM. The CDR3 region has the DNA TGTGCCAGCAGTCTCCCAGGGGGCGCGGGAGGCTACGAGCAGTACTTC. Its translation: CASSLPGGAGGYEQYF.

The V call is TRBV2, the J call TRBJ2-7; D perhaps matches TRBD1 (6 bases). This CDR3 region has 19 residues. Trimming cost V 5 bases and J 7 bases, with 33 bases left between them. CDR1 and CDR2 from the germline V gene are SNHLY and FYNNEI. The CDR3 is CASSFGPRGGLRRPREQYF. DNA of the CDR3: TGTGCCAGCAGTTTCGGTCCCCGAGGGGGTTTGCGGAGACCCAGAGAGCAGTACTTC.

This clone was seen just once. The chain combines TRBV27 with TRBJ1-2; tentatively, D is TRBD1 (6 bases). V lost 5 bases to trimming and J lost 3 bases, with 10 bases between them. The CDR3 covers 13 residues. Per the germline V gene, CDR1 is MNHEY and CDR2 is SMNVEV (reference sequence). This CDR3 reads CASSRAGDYGYTF. The CDR3 bases are TGTGCCAGCAGTCGCGCAGGGGACTATGGCTACACCTTC.

This chain links TRBV6-1 with TRBJ2-7; TRBD2 aligns across 9 bases. The length of the CDR3 is 14 residues. CDR1 is MNHNS, CDR2 SASEGT, per germline. V was pared by 5 bases and J by 2 bases, with 4 bases of the junction left unmatched. DNA for the CDR3: TGTGCCAGCAGTTGGACTAGCGCCACCTACGAGCAGTACTTC. As protein: CASSWTSATYEQYF.

This chain joins TRBV5-8 and TRBJ1-5; possible D gene TRBD1, 6 bases. V lost 5 bases, J lost 0 bases, and 12 bases lay in between. CDR1 and CDR2 from the germline V gene are SGHTS and YDEGEE. The CDR3 has 15 amino acids. The CDR3: CASRPRGNSNQPQHF. DNA for the CDR3: TGTGCCAGCAGACCTAGGGGGAATAGCAATCAGCCCCAGCATTTT.